The present TCR beta chain was sequenced within a study of T-cell memory formation after mild COVID-19. Overall study findings and caveats: There was no confirmation that second-wave clones peaking on day 37 were SARS-CoV-2 specific. For contracting clones, CD4+ ones sat mainly in CM and EM, CD8+ in EMRA.

The CDR3 is 16 residues long. The trim removed 5 bases at V and 3 bases at J, leaving 6 bases unmatched. Germline V lookup: CDR1 SGHTA, CDR2 FQGNSA. TCRdb re-analysed the 5' RACE reads in MiXCR, keeping a single row per CDR3 protein. The sample includes over 400,000 distinct CDR3 sequences, 23% of them seen just once. Only a few counts were recorded for this clonotype. Its specificity is unknown. The sequencing input was PBMCs or a T cell subset sorted from them (not recorded which). The sequence derives from an adult woman who had mild COVID-19 (a few samples of this study predate the infection). Cell type and time point are not known. The V and J genes are TRBV7-2 and TRBJ2-3; 12 bases are a match to TRBD2. CDR3 loop: CASSDRTSGNTDTQYF. In DNA form, the CDR3 reads TGTGCCAGCAGCGATCGGACTAGCGGGAATACAGATACGCAGTATTTT.